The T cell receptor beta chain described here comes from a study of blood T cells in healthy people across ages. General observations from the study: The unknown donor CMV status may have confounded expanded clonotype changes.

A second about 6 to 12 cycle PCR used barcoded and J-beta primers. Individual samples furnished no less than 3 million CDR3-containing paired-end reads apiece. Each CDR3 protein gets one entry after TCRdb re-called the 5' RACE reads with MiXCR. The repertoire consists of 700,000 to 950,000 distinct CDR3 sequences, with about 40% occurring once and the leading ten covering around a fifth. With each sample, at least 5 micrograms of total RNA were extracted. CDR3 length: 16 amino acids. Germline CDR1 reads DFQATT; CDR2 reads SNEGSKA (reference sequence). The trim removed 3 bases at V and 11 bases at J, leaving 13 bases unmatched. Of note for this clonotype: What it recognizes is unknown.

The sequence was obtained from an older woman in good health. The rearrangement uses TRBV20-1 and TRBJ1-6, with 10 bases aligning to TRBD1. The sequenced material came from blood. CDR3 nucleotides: TGCAGTGCTAGTGGACAGGGGGGACTTGGGAGGACACCCCTCCACTTT. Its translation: CSASGQGGLGRTPLHF.